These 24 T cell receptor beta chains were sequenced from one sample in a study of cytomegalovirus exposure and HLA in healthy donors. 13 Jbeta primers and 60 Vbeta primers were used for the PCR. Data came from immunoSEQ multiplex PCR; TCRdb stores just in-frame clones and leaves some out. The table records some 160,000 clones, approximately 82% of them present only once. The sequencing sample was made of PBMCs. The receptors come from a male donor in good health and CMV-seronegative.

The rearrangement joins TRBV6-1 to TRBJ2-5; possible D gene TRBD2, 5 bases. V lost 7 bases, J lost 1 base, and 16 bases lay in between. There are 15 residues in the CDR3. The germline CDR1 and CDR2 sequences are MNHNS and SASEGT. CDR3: CASTPTLAPQETQYF. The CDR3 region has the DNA TGTGCCAGCACTCCTACCCTAGCACCCCAAGAGACCCAGTACTTC.

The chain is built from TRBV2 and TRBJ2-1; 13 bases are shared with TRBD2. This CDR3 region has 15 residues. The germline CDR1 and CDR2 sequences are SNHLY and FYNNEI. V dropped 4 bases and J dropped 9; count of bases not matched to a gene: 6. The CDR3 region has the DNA TGTGCCAGCAGTGGGACTAGCGGGAGTATTGGTGAGCAGTTCTTC. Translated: CASSGTSGSIGEQFF.

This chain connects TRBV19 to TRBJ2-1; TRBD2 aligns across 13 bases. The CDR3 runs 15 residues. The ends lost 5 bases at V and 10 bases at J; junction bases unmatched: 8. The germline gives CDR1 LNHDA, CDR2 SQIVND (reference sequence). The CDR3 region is CASSSGLAGVGEQFF. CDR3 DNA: TGTGCCAGTAGTTCTGGACTAGCGGGAGTAGGAGAGCAGTTCTTC.

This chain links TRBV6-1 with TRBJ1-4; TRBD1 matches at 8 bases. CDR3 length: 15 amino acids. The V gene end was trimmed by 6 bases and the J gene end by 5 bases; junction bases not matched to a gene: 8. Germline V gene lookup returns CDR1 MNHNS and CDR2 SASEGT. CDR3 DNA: TGTGCCAGCAGACCTGCCGGGACAGGCAATGAAAAACTGTTTTTT. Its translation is CASRPAGTGNEKLFF.

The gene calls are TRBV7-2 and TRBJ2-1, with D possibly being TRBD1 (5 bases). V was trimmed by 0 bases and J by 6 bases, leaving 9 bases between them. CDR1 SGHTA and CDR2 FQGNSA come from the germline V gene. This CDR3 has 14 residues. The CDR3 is CASSLAGVGNEQFF. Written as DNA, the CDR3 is TGTGCCAGCAGCTTAGCAGGGGTGGGCAATGAGCAGTTCTTC.

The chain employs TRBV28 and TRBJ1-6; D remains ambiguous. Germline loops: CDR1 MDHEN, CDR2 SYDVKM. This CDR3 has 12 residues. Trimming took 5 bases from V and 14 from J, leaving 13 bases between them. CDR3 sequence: CASSPSLAALHF. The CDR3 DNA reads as TGTGCCAGCAGTCCCAGCCTGGCGGCCCTCCACTTT.

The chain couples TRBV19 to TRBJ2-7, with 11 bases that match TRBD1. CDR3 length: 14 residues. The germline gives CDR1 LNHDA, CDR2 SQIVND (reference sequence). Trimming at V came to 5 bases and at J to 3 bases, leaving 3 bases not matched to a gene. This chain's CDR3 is CASSPGQGGYEQYF. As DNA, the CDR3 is TGTGCCAGTAGTCCGGGACAGGGGGGCTACGAGCAGTACTTC.

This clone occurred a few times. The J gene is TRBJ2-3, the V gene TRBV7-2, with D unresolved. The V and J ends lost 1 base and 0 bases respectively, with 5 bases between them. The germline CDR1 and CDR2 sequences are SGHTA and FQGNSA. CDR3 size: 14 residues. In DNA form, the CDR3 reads TGTGCCAGCAGCTTAGGGGCTAGCACAGATACGCAGTATTTT. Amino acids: CASSLGASTDTQYF.

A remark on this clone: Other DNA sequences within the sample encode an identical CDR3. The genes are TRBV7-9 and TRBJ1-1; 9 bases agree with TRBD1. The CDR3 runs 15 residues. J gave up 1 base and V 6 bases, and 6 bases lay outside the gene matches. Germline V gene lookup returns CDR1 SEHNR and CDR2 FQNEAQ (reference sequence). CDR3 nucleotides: TGTGCCAGCAGTTCCGGACAGGGGAGGAACACTGAAGCTTTCTTT. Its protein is CASSSGQGRNTEAFF.

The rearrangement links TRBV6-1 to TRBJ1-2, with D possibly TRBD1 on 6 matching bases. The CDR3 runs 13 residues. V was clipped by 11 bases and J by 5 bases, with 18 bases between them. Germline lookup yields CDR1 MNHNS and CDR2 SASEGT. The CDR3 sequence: CAAKPPGVYGYTF. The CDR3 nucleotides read TGTGCCGCGAAGCCCCCAGGGGTTTATGGCTACACCTTC.

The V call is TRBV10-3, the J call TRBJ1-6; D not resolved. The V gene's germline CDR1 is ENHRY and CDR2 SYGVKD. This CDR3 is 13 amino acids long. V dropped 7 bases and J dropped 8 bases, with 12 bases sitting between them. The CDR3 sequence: CAIMAEKDSPLHF. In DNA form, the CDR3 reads TGTGCCATCATGGCGGAGAAGGATTCACCCCTCCACTTT.

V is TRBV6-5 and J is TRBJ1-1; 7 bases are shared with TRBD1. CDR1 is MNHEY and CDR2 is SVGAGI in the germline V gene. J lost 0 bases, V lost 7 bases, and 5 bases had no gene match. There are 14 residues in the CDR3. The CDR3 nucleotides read TGTGCCAGCACTCTAGACAGGGTGAACACTGAAGCTTTCTTT. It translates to CASTLDRVNTEAFF.

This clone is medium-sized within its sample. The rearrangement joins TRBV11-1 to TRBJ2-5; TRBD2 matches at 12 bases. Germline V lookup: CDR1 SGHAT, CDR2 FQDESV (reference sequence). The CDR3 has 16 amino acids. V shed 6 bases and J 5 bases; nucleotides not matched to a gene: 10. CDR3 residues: CASSTGLAGLEETQYF. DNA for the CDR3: TGTGCCAGCAGTACGGGACTAGCGGGTCTGGAGGAGACCCAGTACTTC.

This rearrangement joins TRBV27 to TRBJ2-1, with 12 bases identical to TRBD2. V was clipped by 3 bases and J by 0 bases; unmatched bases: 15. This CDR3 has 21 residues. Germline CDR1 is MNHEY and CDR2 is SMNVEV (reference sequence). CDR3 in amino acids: CASSFYLARLAGDSSYNEQFF. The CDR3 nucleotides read TGTGCCAGCAGTTTCTACCTAGCCCGACTAGCGGGAGATAGCTCCTACAATGAGCAGTTCTTC.

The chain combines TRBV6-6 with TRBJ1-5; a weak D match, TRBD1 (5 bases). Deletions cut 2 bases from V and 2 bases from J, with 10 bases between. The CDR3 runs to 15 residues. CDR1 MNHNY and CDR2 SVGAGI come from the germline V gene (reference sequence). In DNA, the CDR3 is TGTGCCAGCAGTTACACCGGGGGAGGCAATCAGCCCCAGCATTTT. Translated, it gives CASSYTGGGNQPQHF.

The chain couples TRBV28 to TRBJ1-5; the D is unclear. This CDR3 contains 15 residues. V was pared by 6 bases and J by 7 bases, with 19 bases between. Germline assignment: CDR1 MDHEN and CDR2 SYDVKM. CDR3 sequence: CASSSGSGSPQPQHF. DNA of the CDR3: TGTGCCAGCAGCTCCGGTTCGGGGTCTCCGCAGCCCCAGCATTTT.

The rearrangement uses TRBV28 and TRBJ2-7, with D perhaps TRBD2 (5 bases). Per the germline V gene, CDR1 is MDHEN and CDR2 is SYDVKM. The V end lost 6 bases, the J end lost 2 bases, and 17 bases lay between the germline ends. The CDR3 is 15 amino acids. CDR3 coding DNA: TGTGCCAGCAGATTAGGAATAGCGCATGCCTACGAGCAGTACTTC. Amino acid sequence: CASRLGIAHAYEQYF.

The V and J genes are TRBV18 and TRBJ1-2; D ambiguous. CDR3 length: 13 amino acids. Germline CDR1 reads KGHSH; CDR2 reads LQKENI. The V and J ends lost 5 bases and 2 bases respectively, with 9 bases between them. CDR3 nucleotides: TGTGCCAGCTCAGACGGAGAAAACTATGGCTACACCTTC. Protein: CASSDGENYGYTF.

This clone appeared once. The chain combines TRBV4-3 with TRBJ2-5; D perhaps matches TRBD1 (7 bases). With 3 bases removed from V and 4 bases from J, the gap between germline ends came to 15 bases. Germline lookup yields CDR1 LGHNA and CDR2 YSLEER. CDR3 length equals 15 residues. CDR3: CASSQADREAETQYF. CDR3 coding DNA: TGCGCCAGCAGCCAGGCTGACAGGGAGGCAGAGACCCAGTACTTC.

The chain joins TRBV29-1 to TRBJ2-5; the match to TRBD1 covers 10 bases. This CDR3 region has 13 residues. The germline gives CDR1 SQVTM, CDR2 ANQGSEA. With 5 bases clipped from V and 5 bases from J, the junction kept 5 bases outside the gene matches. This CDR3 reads CSVPWTGGETQYF. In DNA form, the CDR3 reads TGCAGCGTTCCCTGGACAGGGGGGGAGACCCAGTACTTC.

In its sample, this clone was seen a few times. DNA of the CDR3: TGCAGCGTTCGACAGGGGAACACTGAAGCTTTCTTT. This codes for CSVRQGNTEAFF. The rearrangement joins TRBV29-1 to TRBJ1-1; 7 bases are shared with TRBD1. The CDR3 has 12 residues. V shed 5 bases, J shed 1 base, and the junction held 1 base outside the gene matches. Germline V lookup: CDR1 SQVTM, CDR2 ANQGSEA.

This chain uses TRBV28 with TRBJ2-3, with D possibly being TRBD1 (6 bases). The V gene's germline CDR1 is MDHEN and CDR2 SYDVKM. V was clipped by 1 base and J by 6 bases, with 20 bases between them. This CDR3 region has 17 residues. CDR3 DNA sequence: TGTGCCAGCAGTTTATCCAGGGGTTTAGTTGTTATGGATACGCAGTATTTT. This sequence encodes CASSLSRGLVVMDTQYF.

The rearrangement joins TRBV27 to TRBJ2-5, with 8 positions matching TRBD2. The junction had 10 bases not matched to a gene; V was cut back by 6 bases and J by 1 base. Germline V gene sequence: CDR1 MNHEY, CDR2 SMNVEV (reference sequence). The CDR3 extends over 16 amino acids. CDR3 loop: CASSPKGSGGQETQYF. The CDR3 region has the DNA TGTGCCAGCAGCCCCAAGGGGAGCGGGGGCCAAGAGACCCAGTACTTC.

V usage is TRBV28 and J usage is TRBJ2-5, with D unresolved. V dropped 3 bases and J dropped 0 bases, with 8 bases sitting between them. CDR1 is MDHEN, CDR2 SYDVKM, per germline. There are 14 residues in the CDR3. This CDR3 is CASSFWQDQETQYF. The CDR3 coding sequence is TGTGCCAGCAGTTTTTGGCAGGACCAAGAGACCCAGTACTTC.